This T cell receptor beta chain is from a study of shared clonotypes between healthy human individuals. General study points: Clonotypes which were not shared had lower generation probabilities than clonotypes that all four donors shared. Expectations were that clonotype sharing among donors would be affected by sequencing depth.

CD45RO-negative, CCR7-selected cells formed the naive CD8 fraction, which excluded terminally differentiated effector memory CD45RA+ cells. Donors were Caucasian adults residing in Nashville, Tennessee, USA. Remarks on this clone: Its specificity is unknown.

It was approximately 0.2 ug DNA, about 30,000 T cell genomes, that sorted-subset replicate PCRs used. Measured with immunoSEQ multiplex PCR; TCRdb has only the in-frame clones, and not every one. The table includes over 2 million clones, around 96% detected once. The CDR3 length is 13 residues. Trimming took off 5 bases at V and 4 bases at J, with 9 bases between the two ends. Germline loops: CDR1 MDHEN, CDR2 SYDVKM. This TCR was recovered from a young man in good health. The sample consisted of naive CD8+ T cells sorted from blood. The genes are TRBV28 and TRBJ2-1; tentative D call: TRBD2 (6 bases). The CDR3 here is CASSRREYNEQFF. CDR3 nucleotide sequence: TGTGCCAGCAGTCGGAGGGAGTACAATGAGCAGTTCTTC.